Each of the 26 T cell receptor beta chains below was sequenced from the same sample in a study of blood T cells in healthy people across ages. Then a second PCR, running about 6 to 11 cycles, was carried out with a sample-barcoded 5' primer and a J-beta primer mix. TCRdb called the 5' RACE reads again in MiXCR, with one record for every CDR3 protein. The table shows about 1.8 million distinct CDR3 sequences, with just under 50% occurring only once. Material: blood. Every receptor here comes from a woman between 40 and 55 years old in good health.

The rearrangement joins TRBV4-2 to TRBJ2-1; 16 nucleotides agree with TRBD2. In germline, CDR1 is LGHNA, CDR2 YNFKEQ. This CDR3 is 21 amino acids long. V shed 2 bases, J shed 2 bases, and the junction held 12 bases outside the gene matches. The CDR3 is CASSQPPGLAGGQGPYNEQFF. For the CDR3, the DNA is TGTGCCAGCAGCCAACCTCCGGGACTAGCGGGGGGGCAGGGACCCTACAATGAGCAGTTCTTC.

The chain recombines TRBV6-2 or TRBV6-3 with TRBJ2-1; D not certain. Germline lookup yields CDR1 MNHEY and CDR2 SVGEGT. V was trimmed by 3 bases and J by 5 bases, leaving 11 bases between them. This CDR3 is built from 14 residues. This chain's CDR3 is CASSYFSGNNEQFF. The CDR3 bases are TGTGCCAGCAGTTATTTTTCTGGGAACAATGAGCAGTTCTTC.

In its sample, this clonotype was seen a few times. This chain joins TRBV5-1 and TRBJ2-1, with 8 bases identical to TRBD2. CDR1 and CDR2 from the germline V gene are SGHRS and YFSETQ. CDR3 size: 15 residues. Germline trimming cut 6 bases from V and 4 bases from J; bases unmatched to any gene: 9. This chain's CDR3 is CASTEGLVFYNEQFF. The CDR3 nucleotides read TGCGCCAGCACCGAGGGACTAGTATTTTACAATGAGCAGTTCTTC.

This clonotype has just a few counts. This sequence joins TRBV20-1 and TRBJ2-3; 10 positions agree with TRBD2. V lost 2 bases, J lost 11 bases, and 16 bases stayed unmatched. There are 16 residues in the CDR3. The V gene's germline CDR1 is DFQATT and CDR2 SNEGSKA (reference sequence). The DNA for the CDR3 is TGCAGTGCTAGATCACCCTTTAGCGGGGGGCCTTTCGTGCAGTATTTT. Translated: CSARSPFSGGPFVQYF.

The CDR3 sequence is CASKISRQGSANEQYF. CDR3 nucleotides: TGTGCCAGCAAAATCTCCCGACAGGGCTCTGCAAACGAGCAGTACTTC. This rearrangement joins TRBV12-3 or TRBV12-4 to TRBJ2-7; 7 nucleotides agree with TRBD1. The CDR3 covers 16 residues. The V and J ends lost 7 bases and 5 bases, in that order; junction bases with no gene match: 17.

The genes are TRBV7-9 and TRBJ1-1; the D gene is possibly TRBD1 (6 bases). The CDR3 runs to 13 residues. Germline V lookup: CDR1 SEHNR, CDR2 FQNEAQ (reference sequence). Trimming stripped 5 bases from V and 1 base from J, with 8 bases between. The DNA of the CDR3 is TGTGCCAGCAGCAAGGGGGGGAACACTGAAGCTTTCTTT. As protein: CASSKGGNTEAFF. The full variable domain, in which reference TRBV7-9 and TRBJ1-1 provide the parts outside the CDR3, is DTGVSQNPRHKITKRGQNVTFRCDPISEHNRLYWYRQTLGQGPEFLTYFQNEAQLEKSRLLSDRFSAERPKGSFSTLEIQRTEQGDSAMYLCASSKGGNTEAFFGQGTRLTVV.

The CDR3 protein is CASSSWNWDQETQYF. In DNA, the CDR3 is TGTGCCAGCAGCTCCTGGAATTGGGATCAAGAGACCCAGTACTTC. This chain uses TRBV7-2 with TRBJ2-5; D gene ambiguous. Trimming took off 4 bases at V and 2 bases at J, with 14 bases between the two ends. Germline-derived CDR1 and CDR2 are SGHTA and FQGNSA. The CDR3 covers 15 residues.

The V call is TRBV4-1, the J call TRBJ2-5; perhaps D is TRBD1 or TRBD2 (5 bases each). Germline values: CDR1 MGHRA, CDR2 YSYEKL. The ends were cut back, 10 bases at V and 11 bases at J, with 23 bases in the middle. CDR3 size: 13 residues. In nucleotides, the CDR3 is TGCGCCACCTCCCGGGGCGTCTACAATGAGCAGTACTTC. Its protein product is CATSRGVYNEQYF.

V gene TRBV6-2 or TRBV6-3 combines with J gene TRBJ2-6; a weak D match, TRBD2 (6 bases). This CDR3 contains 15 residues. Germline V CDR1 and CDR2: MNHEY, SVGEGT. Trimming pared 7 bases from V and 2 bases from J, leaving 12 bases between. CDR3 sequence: CASTPSGAGANVLTF. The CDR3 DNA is TGTGCCAGCACTCCCTCGGGGGCTGGGGCCAACGTCCTGACTTTC.

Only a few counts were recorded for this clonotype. As DNA, the CDR3 is TGCAGTGCTAGTGGCAGCGGGGGATTCACAGATACGCAGTATTTT. This sequence encodes CSASGSGGFTDTQYF. The rearrangement uses TRBV20-1 and TRBJ2-3; 8 bases are a match to TRBD2. Per the germline V gene, CDR1 is DFQATT and CDR2 is SNEGSKA (reference sequence). The CDR3 covers 15 residues. V dropped 3 bases and J dropped 2; count of bases not matched to a gene: 7.

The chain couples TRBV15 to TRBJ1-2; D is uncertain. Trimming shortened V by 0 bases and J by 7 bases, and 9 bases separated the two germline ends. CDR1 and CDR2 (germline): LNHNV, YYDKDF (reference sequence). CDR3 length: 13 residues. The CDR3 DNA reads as TGTGCCACCAGCAGAGATGGCAGTGCTGGCTACACCTTC. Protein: CATSRDGSAGYTF.

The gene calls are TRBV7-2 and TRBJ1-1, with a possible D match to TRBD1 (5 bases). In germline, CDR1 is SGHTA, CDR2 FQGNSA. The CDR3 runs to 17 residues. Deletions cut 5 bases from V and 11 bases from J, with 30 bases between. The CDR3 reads CASSPITMSDGGSWAFF. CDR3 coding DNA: TGTGCCAGCAGCCCCATAACCATGTCGGACGGGGGGTCCTGGGCTTTCTTT.

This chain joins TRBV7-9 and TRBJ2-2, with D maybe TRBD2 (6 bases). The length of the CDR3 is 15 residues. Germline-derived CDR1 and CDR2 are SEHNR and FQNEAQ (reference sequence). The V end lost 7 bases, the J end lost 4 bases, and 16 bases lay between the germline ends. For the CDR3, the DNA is TGTGCCAGCACCGGGGGACGAGCGGGCACCGGGGAGCTGTTTTTT. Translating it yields CASTGGRAGTGELFF.

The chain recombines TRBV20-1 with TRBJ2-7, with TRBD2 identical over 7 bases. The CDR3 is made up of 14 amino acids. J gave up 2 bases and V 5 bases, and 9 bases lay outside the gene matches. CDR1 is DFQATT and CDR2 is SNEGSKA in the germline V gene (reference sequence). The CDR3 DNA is TGCAGTGCTCTCTTGGCGGGGGTGACCTACGAGCAGTACTTC. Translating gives CSALLAGVTYEQYF.

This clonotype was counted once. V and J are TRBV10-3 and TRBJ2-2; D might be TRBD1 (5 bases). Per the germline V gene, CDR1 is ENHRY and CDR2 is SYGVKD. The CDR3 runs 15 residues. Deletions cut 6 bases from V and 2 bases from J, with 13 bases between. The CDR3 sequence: CAIRVGAVNTGELFF. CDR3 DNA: TGTGCCATCAGAGTAGGGGCGGTCAACACCGGGGAGCTGTTTTTT.

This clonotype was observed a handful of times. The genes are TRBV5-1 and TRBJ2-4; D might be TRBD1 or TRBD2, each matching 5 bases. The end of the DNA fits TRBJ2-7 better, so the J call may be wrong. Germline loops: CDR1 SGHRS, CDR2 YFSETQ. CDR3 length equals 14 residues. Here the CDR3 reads CASSSGARDYEQYF. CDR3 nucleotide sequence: TGCGCCAGCAGCTCCGGGGCCAGGGACTACGAGCAGTACTTC.

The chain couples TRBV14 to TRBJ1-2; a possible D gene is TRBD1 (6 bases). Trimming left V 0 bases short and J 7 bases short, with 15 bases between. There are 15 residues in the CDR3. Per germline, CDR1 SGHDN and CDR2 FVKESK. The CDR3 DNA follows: TGTGCCAGCAGCCAAGACGGGGGCTTATTTCGTGGCTACACCTTC. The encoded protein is CASSQDGGLFRGYTF.

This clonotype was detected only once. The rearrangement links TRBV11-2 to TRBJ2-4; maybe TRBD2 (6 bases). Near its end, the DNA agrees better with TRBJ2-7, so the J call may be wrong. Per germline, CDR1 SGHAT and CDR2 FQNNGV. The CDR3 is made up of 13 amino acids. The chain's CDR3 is CASSFSGDGEQYF. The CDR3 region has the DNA TGTGCCAGCAGCTTCTCGGGGGACGGCGAGCAGTACTTC.

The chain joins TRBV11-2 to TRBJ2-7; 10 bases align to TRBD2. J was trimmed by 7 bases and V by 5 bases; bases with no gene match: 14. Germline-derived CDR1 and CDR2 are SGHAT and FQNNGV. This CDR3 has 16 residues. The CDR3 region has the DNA TGTGCCAGCAGCGACACTAGCGGGGTATCCTACAATGAGCAGTACTTC. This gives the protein CASSDTSGVSYNEQYF.

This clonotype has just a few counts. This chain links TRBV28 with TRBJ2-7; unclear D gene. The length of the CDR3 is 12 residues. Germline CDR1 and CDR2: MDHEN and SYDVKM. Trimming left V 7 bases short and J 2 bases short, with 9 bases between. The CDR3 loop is CASNQRPYEQYF. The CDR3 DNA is TGTGCCAGCAACCAGCGTCCCTACGAGCAGTACTTC.

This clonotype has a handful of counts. The CDR3 spells CASAGRKVNEQFF. CDR3 coding DNA: TGTGCCAGCGCGGGTAGGAAGGTCAATGAGCAGTTCTTC. This chain connects TRBV7-9 to TRBJ2-1, with a weak D call TRBD2 (5 bases). With 8 bases removed from V and 6 bases from J, the gap between germline ends came to 14 bases. Germline assignment: CDR1 SEHNR and CDR2 FQNEAQ (reference sequence). The CDR3 is 13 amino acids.

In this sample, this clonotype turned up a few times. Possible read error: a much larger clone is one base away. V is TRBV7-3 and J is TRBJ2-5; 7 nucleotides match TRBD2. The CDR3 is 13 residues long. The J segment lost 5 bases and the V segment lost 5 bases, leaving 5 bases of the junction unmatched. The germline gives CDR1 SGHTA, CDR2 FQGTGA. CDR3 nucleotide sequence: TGTGCCAGCAGCGTAAGGGAGGGGGAGACCCAGTACTTC. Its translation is CASSVREGETQYF.

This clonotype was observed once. The CDR3 spells CASTSGGGANISSHEQFF. The DNA for the CDR3 is TGTGCCAGCACCTCGGGCGGGGGGGCCAATATCTCTAGCCATGAGCAGTTCTTC. The V call is TRBV12-3 or TRBV12-4, the J call TRBJ2-1; the match to TRBD2 covers 9 bases. This CDR3 is built from 18 residues. V lost 7 bases and J lost 8; bases outside the gene matches: 21.

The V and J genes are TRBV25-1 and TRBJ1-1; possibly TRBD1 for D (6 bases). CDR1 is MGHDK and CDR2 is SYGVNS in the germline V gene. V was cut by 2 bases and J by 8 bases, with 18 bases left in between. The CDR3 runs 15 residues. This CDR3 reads CASSEVGATVKEAFF. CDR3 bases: TGTGCCAGCAGTGAAGTGGGGGCGACGGTGAAGGAAGCTTTCTTT.

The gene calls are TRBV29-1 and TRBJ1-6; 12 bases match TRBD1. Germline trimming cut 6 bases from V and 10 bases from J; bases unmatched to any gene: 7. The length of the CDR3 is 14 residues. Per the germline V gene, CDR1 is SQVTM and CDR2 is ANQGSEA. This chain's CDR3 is CSVAGTGGGSPLHF. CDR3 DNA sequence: TGCAGCGTAGCCGGGACAGGGGGCGGATCACCCCTCCACTTT.

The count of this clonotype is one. In nucleotides, the CDR3 is TGCGCCAGCAGATTCGGACAGGGCGGGCGAGAGACCCAGTACTTC. It yields the protein CASRFGQGGRETQYF. J is TRBJ2-5 and V is TRBV10-2; 8 bases are a match to TRBD1. The CDR3 loop spans 15 amino acids. Germline loops: CDR1 WSHSY, CDR2 SAAADI. V shed 6 bases and J 4 bases; nucleotides not matched to a gene: 10.